A single sample is the source of the 16 T cell receptor beta chains below, sequenced in a study of neurological immune-mediated disorders. The time point is: longitudinal time-point 2. TCRdb re-called the 5' RACE reads with MiXCR, one entry per CDR3 protein. The data show 84,000 or so distinct CDR3 sequences, around 13% seen once. Specimen: PBMCs. The receptor source for this set is a female donor with HTLV-1-associated myelopathy (HAM/TSP).

This clonotype was counted at least ten times. The chain links TRBV5-5 to TRBJ2-3; tentatively, D is TRBD2 (5 bases). The CDR3 has 14 amino acids. Germline CDR1 and CDR2: SGHKS and YYEKEE (reference sequence). Trimming shortened V by 4 bases and J by 5 bases, and 14 bases separated the two germline ends. The chain's CDR3 is CASSQMEAQDTQYF. The CDR3 DNA is TGTGCCAGCAGCCAGATGGAGGCACAAGATACGCAGTATTTT.

This clonotype was detected many times. The gene calls are TRBV4-3 and TRBJ2-2; D is ambiguous. V was trimmed by 4 bases and J by 2 bases, leaving 11 bases between them. Germline values: CDR1 LGHNA, CDR2 YSLEER. The CDR3 sequence is 15 residues long. The CDR3 bases are TGCGCCAGCAGCCGCTCATCCCAAAACACCGGGGAGCTGTTTTTT. Protein: CASSRSSQNTGELFF.

This clonotype was counted many times. V and J are TRBV4-2 and TRBJ2-3; D is possibly TRBD2 (6 bases). The V and J ends lost 0 bases and 0 bases respectively, with 13 bases between them. CDR3 size: 17 residues. Germline-derived CDR1 and CDR2 are LGHNA and YNFKEQ. The CDR3 here is CASSQEGQRASTDTQYF. Written as DNA, the CDR3 is TGTGCCAGCAGCCAAGAAGGTCAGCGGGCGAGCACAGATACGCAGTATTTT.

This clonotype appeared a few times. This may stem from a read error, because a much larger clone lies one nucleotide away. The rearrangement uses TRBV4-1 and TRBJ1-2, with TRBD1 as a possible D gene (5 bases). Germline lookup yields CDR1 MGHRA and CDR2 YSYEKL. Trimming pared 1 base from V and 9 bases from J, leaving 15 bases between. The CDR3 totals 14 residues. DNA of the CDR3: TGCGCCAGCAGCCAAGGGGGGACTGTAGTTCGCTACACCTTC. It is translated as CASSQGGTVVRYTF.

The J gene is TRBJ1-3, the V gene TRBV6-5; D gene ambiguous. From germline, CDR1 is MNHEY and CDR2 SVGAGI. The CDR3 is 17 amino acids. The germline V and J ends were trimmed by 0 bases and 0 bases, with 12 bases remaining between them. CDR3 sequence reads: CASSYSTRGFSGNTIYF. CDR3 coding DNA: TGTGCCAGCAGTTACTCGACGCGGGGTTTCTCTGGAAACACCATATATTTT.

Many counts were recorded for this clonotype. J is TRBJ2-2 and V is TRBV7-2; maybe TRBD2 (5 bases). The CDR3 is made up of 16 amino acids. CDR1 and CDR2 (germline): SGHTA, FQGNSA. The germline V and J ends were trimmed by 5 bases and 6 bases, with 19 bases remaining between them. In nucleotides, the CDR3 is TGTGCCAGCAGCCTCGGACTGCCCGTTATGGCCGGGGAGCTGTTTTTT. Translating it yields CASSLGLPVMAGELFF.

The chain joins TRBV20-1 to TRBJ2-1; D might be TRBD2 (7 bases). Deletions cut 3 bases from V and 9 bases from J, with 18 bases between. The CDR3 is made up of 14 amino acids. CDR1 is DFQATT, CDR2 SNEGSKA, per germline (reference sequence). The CDR3 is CSASGGALGGEQFF. CDR3 in DNA: TGCAGTGCTAGTGGGGGGGCGCTCGGCGGTGAGCAGTTCTTC.

This clonotype was counted only a few times. The V and J genes are TRBV4-1 and TRBJ2-3; tentatively, D is TRBD1 or TRBD2 (5 bases each). This CDR3 region has 16 residues. Germline V CDR1 and CDR2: MGHRA, YSYEKL. Trimming shortened V by 1 base and J by 5 bases, and 16 bases separated the two germline ends. The DNA of the CDR3 is TGCGCCAGCAGCCAAGCGAGAGGGTTAAGGGGAGATACGCAGTATTTT. This gives the protein CASSQARGLRGDTQYF.

This clonotype has a count of ten or more. The rearrangement uses TRBV5-1 and TRBJ2-3; no firm D call. Trimming shortened V by 1 base and J by 0 bases, and 9 bases separated the two germline ends. The CDR3 sequence is 15 residues long. CDR1 is SGHRS and CDR2 is YFSETQ in the germline V gene. CDR3 residues: CASSLKRASTDTQYF. The CDR3 nucleotides read TGCGCCAGCAGCTTGAAACGAGCTAGCACAGATACGCAGTATTTT.

There are many counts of this clonotype. The DNA for the CDR3 is TGCAGTGCCGCCTCCGGGACACGAGAGCAGTACTTC. It is translated as CSAASGTREQYF. The rearrangement joins TRBV20-1 to TRBJ2-7; D might be TRBD1 (6 bases). Germline loops: CDR1 DFQATT, CDR2 SNEGSKA (reference sequence). This CDR3 has 12 amino acids. Trimming took off 6 bases at V and 7 bases at J, with 16 bases between the two ends.

A remark on this clonotype: The germline gene is not matched at one end of the junction; a read error may be the cause. CDR3 sequence reads: CATSRDRSDEQSF. The CDR3 DNA follows: TGTGCTACCAGCAGAGACCGCTCCGACGAGCAGTCCTTC. V gene TRBV15 combines with J gene TRBJ2-7; D gene unclear. This CDR3 is built from 13 residues. Per the germline V gene, CDR1 is LNHNV and CDR2 is YYDKDF (reference sequence). Together with reference TRBV15 and TRBJ2-7, the CDR3 gives the full variable domain: DAMVIQNPRYQVTQFGKPVTLSCSQTLNHNVMYWYQQKSSQAPKLLFHYYDKDFNNEADTPDNFQSRRPNTSFCFLDIRSPGLGDTAMYLCATSRDRSDEQSFGPGTRLTVT.

This clonotype occurred many times. The chain has TRBV25-1 and TRBJ2-7, with 8 bases lining up with TRBD1. V shed 3 bases and J 4 bases; nucleotides not matched to a gene: 8. Germline V gene lookup returns CDR1 MGHDK and CDR2 SYGVNS. This CDR3 is 15 amino acids long. For the CDR3, the DNA is TGTGCCAGCAGTGAGTACAGGGGGGTATCTTACGAGCAGTACTTC. This codes for CASSEYRGVSYEQYF.

In this sample, this clonotype turned up many times. The genes are TRBV4-1 and TRBJ2-1, with D tentatively TRBD1 (7 bases). Per germline, CDR1 MGHRA and CDR2 YSYEKL. V was shortened by 1 base and J by 5 bases, with 15 bases between the two germline ends. The CDR3 totals 16 residues. The CDR3 DNA sequence: TGCGCCAGCAGCCAAGGCGCGGGACAGCCTGACAATGAGCAGTTCTTC. It encodes CASSQGAGQPDNEQFF.

With regard to this clonotype: One end of the junction does not line up with germline, which may come from a read error. The J gene is TRBJ2-3, the V gene TRBV6-5; 7 bases agree with TRBD1. CDR1 is MNHEY and CDR2 is SVGAGI in the germline V gene. This CDR3 region has 16 residues. This chain's CDR3 is CASSYSIGGGSDTQYF. CDR3 bases: TGTGCTAGCAGTTACTCGATAGGGGGCGGGTCAGATACGCAGTATTTT.

This clonotype was seen ten or more times. CDR3 nucleotides: TGCAGTGCTAAACACCCCGGGACTACGATATACAATGAGCAGTTCTTC. Amino acid sequence: CSAKHPGTTIYNEQFF. V and J are TRBV20-1 and TRBJ2-1; 7 bases fit TRBD2. V was pared by 4 bases and J by 4 bases, with 13 bases of the junction left unmatched. CDR3 size: 16 residues. The germline gives CDR1 DFQATT, CDR2 SNEGSKA (reference sequence).

This clonotype has at least ten counts. J is TRBJ2-1 and V is TRBV9, with TRBD2 matching over 9 bases. The CDR3 loop spans 17 amino acids. V lost 0 bases to trimming and J lost 0 bases; unmatched junction nucleotides: 4. Germline V CDR1 and CDR2: SGDLS, YYNGEE. CDR3 loop: CASSVGDSGGSYNEQFF. The CDR3 bases are TGTGCCAGCAGCGTAGGGGATAGCGGGGGCTCCTACAATGAGCAGTTCTTC.